The following is a T cell receptor (beta chain) sequence with its context. Germline V gene lookup returns CDR1 LNHDA and CDR2 SQIVND (reference sequence). The V end lost 1 base, the J end lost 5 bases, and 14 bases lay between the germline ends. This CDR3 has 15 amino acids. Only in-frame clones appear in the TCRdb table, and some are missing; sequencing was by immunoSEQ multiplex PCR. This repertoire shows about 89,000 clones, roughly 93% found once; its top ten account for 0.71%. The data were obtained in a study of OX40 agonist ivuxolimab in advanced cancers. Study context: Past anti-PD-1, anti-PD-L1 or anti-CTLA-4 therapy was accepted, and 40% to 45% had received some.

The material sequenced was CD4+ or CD8+ T cells sorted from blood, taken in a trial of the OX40 agonist ivuxolimab. The clonotype originates from an adult with an advanced solid tumor such as melanoma, head and neck, liver or kidney cancer. V is TRBV19 and J is TRBJ2-5; D call uncertain. As DNA, the CDR3 is TGTGCCAGTAGTATAGTCGGAGCAGCCCTGGAGACCCAGTACTTC. This gives the protein CASSIVGAALETQYF.